The T cell receptor beta chain described here comes from a study of blood T cell repertoires in COVID-19. Across the study: Samples of COVID-19 (acute and convalescent) were obtained from the United States, Italy and Spain. The cDNA or gDNA used as material had been derived from T cells, B-cell-depleted T cells, or PBMCs.

The V gene's germline CDR1 is LGHDT and CDR2 YNNKEL (reference sequence). The CDR3 runs to 12 residues. The germline V and J ends were trimmed by 0 bases and 9 bases, with 9 bases remaining between them. In the original processing: Amplifying reference gene primers gave estimates of nucleated cell counts. Data came from immunoSEQ multiplex PCR; TCRdb stores just in-frame clones and leaves some out. V and J calls and clone size are as listed in that table; D and trimming were resolved from the DNA. The sample lists roughly 410,000 clones, about 89% occurring once. Patients of the Seattle cohort, enrolled during active infection, were followed longitudinally.

The sequence derives from a woman in her thirties or forties with COVID-19, enrolled during active disease. The chain carries TRBV3-1 (or the pseudogene TRBV3-2) and TRBJ2-7; D is possibly TRBD2 (6 bases). Material: peripheral blood. The CDR3 DNA reads as TGTGCCAGCAGCCAAGATTGGGGAGGGCAGTACTTC. Protein product: CASSQDWGGQYF.